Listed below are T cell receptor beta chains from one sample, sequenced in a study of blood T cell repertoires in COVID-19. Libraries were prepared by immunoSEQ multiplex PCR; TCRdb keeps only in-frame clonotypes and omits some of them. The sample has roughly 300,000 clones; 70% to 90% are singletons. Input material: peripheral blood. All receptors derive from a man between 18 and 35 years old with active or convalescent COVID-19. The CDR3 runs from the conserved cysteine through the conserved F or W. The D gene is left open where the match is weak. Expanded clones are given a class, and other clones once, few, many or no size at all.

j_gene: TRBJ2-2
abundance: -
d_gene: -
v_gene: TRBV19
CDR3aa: CASSISGSGTGELFF
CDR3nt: TGTGCCAGTAGTATATCAGGGTCGGGCACCGGGGAGCTGTTTTTT

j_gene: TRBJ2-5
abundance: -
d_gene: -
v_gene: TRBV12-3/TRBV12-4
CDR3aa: CASSTPGLETQYF
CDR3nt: TGTGCCAGCAGCACCCCGGGACTAGAGACCCAGTACTTC

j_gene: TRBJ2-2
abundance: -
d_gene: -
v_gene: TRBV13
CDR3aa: CASSRNTGELFF
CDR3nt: TGTGCCAGCAGCCGGAACACCGGGGAGCTGTTTTTT

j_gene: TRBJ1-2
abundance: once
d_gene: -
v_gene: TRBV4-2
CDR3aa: CASSQSGDDDGYTF
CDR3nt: TGTGCCAGCAGCCAGTCAGGGGACGATGATGGCTACACCTTC

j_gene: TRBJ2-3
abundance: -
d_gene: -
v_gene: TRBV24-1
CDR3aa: CATSERGDTQYF
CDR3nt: TGTGCCACCAGTGAGCGAGGAGATACGCAGTATTTT

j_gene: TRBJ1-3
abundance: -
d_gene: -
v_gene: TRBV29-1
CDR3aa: CSVAGPSGNTIYF
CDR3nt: TGCAGCGTTGCAGGGCCTTCTGGAAACACCATATATTTT

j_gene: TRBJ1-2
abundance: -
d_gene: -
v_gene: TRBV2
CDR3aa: CASSVERGYTF
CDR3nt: TGTGCCAGCAGTGTTGAGCGTGGCTACACCTTC

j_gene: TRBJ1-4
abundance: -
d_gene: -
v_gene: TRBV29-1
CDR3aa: CSVYQGLNEKLFF
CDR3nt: TGCAGCGTTTATCAGGGGTTGAATGAAAAACTGTTTTTT

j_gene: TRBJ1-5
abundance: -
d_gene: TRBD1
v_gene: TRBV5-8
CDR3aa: CASSLEVRGRSNQPQHF
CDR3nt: TGTGCCAGCAGCTTGGAGGTCAGGGGGCGTAGCAATCAGCCCCAGCATTTT

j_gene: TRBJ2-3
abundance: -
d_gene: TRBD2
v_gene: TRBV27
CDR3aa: CASKTPGLALTDTQYF
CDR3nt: TGTGCCAGCAAAACCCCGGGACTAGCTCTCACAGATACGCAGTATTTT

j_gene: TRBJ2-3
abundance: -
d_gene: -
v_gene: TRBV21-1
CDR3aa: CASMTGGPDTQYF
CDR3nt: TGTGCCAGCATGACAGGGGGACCAGATACGCAGTATTTT

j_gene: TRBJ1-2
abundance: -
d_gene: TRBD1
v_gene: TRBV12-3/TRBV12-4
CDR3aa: CAGQQGNNGYTF
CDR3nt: TGTGCCGGTCAACAGGGGAACAACGGCTACACCTTC

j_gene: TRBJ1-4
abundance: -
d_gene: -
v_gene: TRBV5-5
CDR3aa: CASSRTVTNEKLFF
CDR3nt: TGTGCCAGCAGCAGGACTGTAACTAATGAAAAACTGTTTTTT

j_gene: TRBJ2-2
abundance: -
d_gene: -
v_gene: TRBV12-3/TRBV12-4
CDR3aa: CASSYGAQGELFF
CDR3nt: TGTGCCAGCAGTTATGGGGCGCAGGGGGAGCTGTTTTTT

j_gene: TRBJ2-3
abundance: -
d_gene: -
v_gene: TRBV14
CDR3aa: CASSQDKRKWCPDTQYF
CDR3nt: TGTGCCAGCAGCCAAGATAAGAGGAAGTGGTGTCCAGATACGCAGTATTTT

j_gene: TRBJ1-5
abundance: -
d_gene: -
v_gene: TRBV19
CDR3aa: CASSIAGSNQPQHF
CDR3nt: TGTGCCAGTAGTATAGCAGGGAGCAATCAGCCCCAGCATTTT

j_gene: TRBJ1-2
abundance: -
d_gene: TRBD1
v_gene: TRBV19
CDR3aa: CASNPGTGANYGYTF
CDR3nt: TGTGCCAGTAACCCGGGGACAGGGGCTAACTATGGCTACACCTTC

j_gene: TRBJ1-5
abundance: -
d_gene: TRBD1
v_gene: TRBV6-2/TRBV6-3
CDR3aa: CASSGTGYSNQPQHF
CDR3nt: TGTGCCAGCAGTGGGACAGGGTATAGCAATCAGCCCCAGCATTTT

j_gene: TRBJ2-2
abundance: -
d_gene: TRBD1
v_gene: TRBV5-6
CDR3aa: CASSLLGQENTGELFF
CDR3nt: TGTGCCAGCAGCTTGCTTGGACAGGAGAACACCGGGGAGCTGTTTTTT

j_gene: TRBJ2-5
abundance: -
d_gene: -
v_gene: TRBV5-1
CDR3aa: CASSLDGTGETQYF
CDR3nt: TGCGCCAGCAGCTTGGATGGAACAGGGGAGACCCAGTACTTC

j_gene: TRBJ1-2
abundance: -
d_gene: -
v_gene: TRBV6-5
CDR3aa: CASSYGGGSNYGYTF
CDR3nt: TGTGCCAGCAGTTACGGGGGGGGATCTAACTATGGCTACACCTTC

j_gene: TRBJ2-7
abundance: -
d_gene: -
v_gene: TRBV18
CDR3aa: CASSPPTNRLRLYEQYF
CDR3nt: TGTGCCAGCTCACCACCGACCAACCGCCTCAGACTATACGAGCAGTACTTC

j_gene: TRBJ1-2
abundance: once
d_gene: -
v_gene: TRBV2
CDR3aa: CASSGQDYGYTF
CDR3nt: TGTGCCAGCAGTGGTCAGGACTATGGCTACACCTTC

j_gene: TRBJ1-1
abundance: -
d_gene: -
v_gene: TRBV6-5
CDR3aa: CASSWGGEITEAFF
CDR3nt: TGTGCCAGCAGTTGGGGAGGCGAGATAACTGAAGCTTTCTTT

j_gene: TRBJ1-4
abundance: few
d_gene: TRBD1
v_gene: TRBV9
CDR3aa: CASSVATGRPNEKLFF
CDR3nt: TGTGCCAGCAGCGTAGCGACAGGGAGGCCGAATGAAAAACTGTTTTTT

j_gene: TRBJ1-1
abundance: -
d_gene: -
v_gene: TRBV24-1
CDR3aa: CATPYRDTEAFF
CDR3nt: TGTGCCACCCCTTACAGGGACACTGAAGCTTTCTTT

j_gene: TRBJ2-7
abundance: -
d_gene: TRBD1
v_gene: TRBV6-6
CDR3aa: CASSRSAGTDSYEQYF
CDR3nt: TGTGCCAGCAGCCGCAGCGCCGGGACAGACTCCTACGAGCAGTACTTC

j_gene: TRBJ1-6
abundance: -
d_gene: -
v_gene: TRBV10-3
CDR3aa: CAISEGARDKVNSPLHF
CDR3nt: TGTGCCATCAGTGAGGGGGCCCGGGACAAAGTTAATTCACCCCTCCACTTT

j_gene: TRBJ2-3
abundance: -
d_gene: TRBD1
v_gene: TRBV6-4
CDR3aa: CASSYRGDTDTQYF
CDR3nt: TGTGCCAGCAGTTACAGGGGGGACACAGATACGCAGTATTTT

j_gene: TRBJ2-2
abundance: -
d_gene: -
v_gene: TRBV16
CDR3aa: CASSLSALNTGELFF
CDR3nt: TGTGCCAGCAGCCTGAGCGCTCTGAACACCGGGGAGCTGTTTTTT

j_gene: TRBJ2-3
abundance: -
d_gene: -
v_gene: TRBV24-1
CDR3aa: CATSGLATDTQYF
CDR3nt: TGTGCCACCAGTGGTCTAGCAACAGATACGCAGTATTTT

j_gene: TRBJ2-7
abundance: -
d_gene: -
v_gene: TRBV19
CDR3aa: CASSSRTENYEQYF
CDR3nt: TGTGCCAGTAGTTCGCGGACAGAAAACTACGAGCAGTACTTC

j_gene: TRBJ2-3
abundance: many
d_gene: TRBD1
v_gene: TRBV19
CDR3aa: CASSRDRGYADTQYF
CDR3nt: TGTGCCAGTAGTAGGGACAGGGGGTATGCAGATACGCAGTATTTT

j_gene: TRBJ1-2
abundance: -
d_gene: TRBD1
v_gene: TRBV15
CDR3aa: CATSRADRGSYTF
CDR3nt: TGTGCCACCAGCAGAGCGGACAGGGGTAGCTACACCTTC

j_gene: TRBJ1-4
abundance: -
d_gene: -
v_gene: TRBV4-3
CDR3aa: CASSQDAGNEKLFF
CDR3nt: TGCGCCAGCAGCCAAGATGCAGGAAATGAAAAACTGTTTTTT

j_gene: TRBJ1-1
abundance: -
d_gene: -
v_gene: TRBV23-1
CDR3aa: CASSQSGVEAFF
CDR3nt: TGCGCCAGCAGTCAATCAGGGGTCGAAGCTTTCTTT

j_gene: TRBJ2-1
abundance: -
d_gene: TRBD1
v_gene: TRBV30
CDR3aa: CAWSVEGQGSYNEQFF
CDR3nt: TGTGCCTGGAGTGTAGAGGGACAGGGGTCCTACAATGAGCAGTTCTTC

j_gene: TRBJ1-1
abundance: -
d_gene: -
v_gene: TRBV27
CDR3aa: CASSLREDTEAFF
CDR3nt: TGTGCCAGCAGCCTCAGGGAGGACACTGAAGCTTTCTTT

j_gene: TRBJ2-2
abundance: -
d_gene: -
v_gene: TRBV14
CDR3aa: CASSQRGIGELFF
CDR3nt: TGTGCCAGCAGCCAAAGGGGGATCGGGGAGCTGTTTTTT

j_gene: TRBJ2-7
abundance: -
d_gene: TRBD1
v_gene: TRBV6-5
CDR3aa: CASSAPGTGRYEQYF
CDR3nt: TGTGCCAGCAGCGCCCCCGGGACAGGCCGATACGAGCAGTACTTC

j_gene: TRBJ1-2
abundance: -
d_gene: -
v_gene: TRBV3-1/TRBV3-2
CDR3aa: CASSLNEGVYGYTF
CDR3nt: TGTGCCAGCAGCCTTAACGAGGGAGTTTATGGCTACACCTTC

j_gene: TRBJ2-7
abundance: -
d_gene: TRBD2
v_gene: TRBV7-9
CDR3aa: CASSFLAGGPYEQYF
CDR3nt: TGTGCCAGCAGCTTCCTAGCGGGGGGGCCATACGAGCAGTACTTC

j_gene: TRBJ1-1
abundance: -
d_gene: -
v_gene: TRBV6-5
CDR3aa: CASSYVGGNTEAFF
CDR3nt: TGTGCCAGCAGTTACGTCGGCGGGAACACTGAAGCTTTCTTT

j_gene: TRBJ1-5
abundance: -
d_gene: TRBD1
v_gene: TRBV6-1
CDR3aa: CASSEALTGHQPQHF
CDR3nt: TGTGCCAGCAGCGAAGCCTTGACAGGGCATCAGCCCCAGCATTTT

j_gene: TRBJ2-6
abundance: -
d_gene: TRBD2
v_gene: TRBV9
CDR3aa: CASSPRGAGANVLTF
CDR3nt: TGTGCCAGCAGCCCTCGGGGGGCTGGGGCCAACGTCCTGACTTTC

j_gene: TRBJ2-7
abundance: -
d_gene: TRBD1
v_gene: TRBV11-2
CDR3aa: CASSFDRGKTYEQYF
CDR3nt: TGTGCCAGCAGCTTTGACAGGGGGAAAACCTACGAGCAGTACTTC